This T cell receptor beta chain is drawn from a study of blood T cell repertoires in COVID-19. Across the whole study: PBMCs, B-cell-depleted T cells, or T cells provided the cDNA or gDNA that made up the material.

Under the authors' procedure: Reference gene primer amplification gave nucleated cell count estimates. Libraries were prepared by immunoSEQ multiplex PCR; TCRdb keeps only in-frame clonotypes and omits some of them. The V and J calls and clone size were taken over from that table, and D and trimming were inferred from the DNA. The sample holds about half a million clones, roughly nine tenths seen once. Clinical history reported by participants formed the basis on which cohorts were assigned. Sequencing was done on a sample of PBMCs or T cells enriched from blood (not recorded which). This clonotype was sampled from a woman aged 55-70 years who had recovered from COVID-19.

In DNA form, the CDR3 reads TGTGCCAGCAGCCGCGACGATGGACAGGGTTGGCGCGAAAAACTGTTTTTT. It encodes CASSRDDGQGWREKLFF. V usage is TRBV11-2 and J usage is TRBJ1-4; 8 bases match TRBD1. With V trimmed by 5 bases and J by 8 bases, 16 bases remained unmatched. The CDR3 has 17 residues. CDR1 and CDR2 (germline): SGHAT, FQNNGV.